This T cell receptor (beta chain) was captured by sequencing in a study of technical replicates of blood from several donors. The assay was immunoSEQ multiplex PCR, and TCRdb's table has in-frame clones only and misses some. The data contain about 66,000 clones, 95% to 98% of them seen just once; the ten biggest clones take up under 0.3%. J lost 7 bases, V lost 1 base, and 14 bases had no gene match. Germline CDR1 is GTSNPN and CDR2 is SVGIG (reference sequence). CDR3 length equals 17 residues. The source is a human donor in good health. The chain links TRBV30 to TRBJ2-1; 9 nucleotides align to TRBD2. Sequenced sample: T cells isolated from PBMCs. The CDR3 region is CAWSDRRTSALLNEQFF. The CDR3 region has the DNA TGTGCCTGGAGTGACCGGAGGACTAGCGCTCTCCTAAATGAGCAGTTCTTC.